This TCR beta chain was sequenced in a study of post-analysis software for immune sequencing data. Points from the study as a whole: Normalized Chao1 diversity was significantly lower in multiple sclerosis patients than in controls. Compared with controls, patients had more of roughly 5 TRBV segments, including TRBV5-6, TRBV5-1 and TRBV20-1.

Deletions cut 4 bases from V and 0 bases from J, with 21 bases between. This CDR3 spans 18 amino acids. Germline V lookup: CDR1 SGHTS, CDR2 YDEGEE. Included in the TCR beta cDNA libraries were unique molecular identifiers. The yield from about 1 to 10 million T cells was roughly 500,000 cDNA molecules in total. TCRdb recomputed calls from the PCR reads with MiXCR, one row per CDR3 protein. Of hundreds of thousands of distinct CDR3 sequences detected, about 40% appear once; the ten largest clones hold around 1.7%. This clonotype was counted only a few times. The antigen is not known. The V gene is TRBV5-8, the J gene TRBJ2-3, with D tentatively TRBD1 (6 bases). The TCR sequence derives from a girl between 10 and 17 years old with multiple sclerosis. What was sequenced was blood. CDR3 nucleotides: TGTGCCAGCAGCGGCGAAGAACGACAGGCCCGAAGCACAGATACGCAGTATTTT. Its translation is CASSGEERQARSTDTQYF. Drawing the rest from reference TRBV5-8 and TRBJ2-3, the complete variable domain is EAGVTQSPTHLIKTRGQQATLRCSPISGHTSVYWYQQALGLGLQFLLWYDEGEERNRGNFPPRFSGRQFPNYSSELNVNALELEDSALYLCASSGEERQARSTDTQYFGPGTRLTVL.